Following are 28 T cell receptor beta chains from one sample sequenced in a study of cytomegalovirus exposure and HLA in healthy donors (dated by TCRdb to about 2017). Libraries came from the immunoSEQ multiplex PCR assay. A mixture of 60 forward primers for TCR Vbeta segments and 13 reverse primers for TCR Jbeta segments was used in the multiplex PCR. Sourced from immuneACCESS, this table was stored by TCRdb with only in-frame sequences that have V and J called. A share of the clones is absent; for the studies checked, an unresolved V gene accounts for under half, and the remainder has no known explanation. This sample is represented by 110,000 to 150,000 clones; almost 85% of them were singletons. The ten largest clones take up 1.5% to 2.5% of the sample. What was sequenced was PBMCs. The receptors were gathered from a woman aged 35 to 49 in good health and CMV-seronegative.

The chain carries TRBV19 and TRBJ1-3; D is ambiguous. Deletions cut 3 bases from V and 1 base from J, with 7 bases between. Per the germline V gene, CDR1 is LNHDA and CDR2 is SQIVND (reference sequence). The CDR3 is 14 residues long. CDR3 in amino acids: CASSIGVSGNTIYF. The CDR3 DNA reads TGTGCCAGTAGTATTGGAGTTTCTGGAAACACCATATATTTT. Full variable domain (missing parts from reference TRBV19 and TRBJ1-3): DGGITQSPKYLFRKEGQNVTLSCEQNLNHDAMYWYRQDPGQGLRLIYYSQIVNDFQKGDIAEGYSVSREKKESFPLTVTSAQKNPTAFYLCASSIGVSGNTIYFGEGSWLTVV.

The sample holds a few counts of this clone. The chain links TRBV4-2 to TRBJ2-7; 8 nucleotides line up with TRBD1. J lost 6 bases, V lost 0 bases, and 10 bases had no gene match. This CDR3 has 16 amino acids. CDR1 is LGHNA, CDR2 YNFKEQ, per germline. The CDR3 DNA reads TGTGCCAGCAGCCAAGATACGGTTGACAGGGGTGGCGAGCAGTACTTC. Translating gives CASSQDTVDRGGEQYF.

CDR3 sequence (DNA): TGTGCCAGCAGCGGTGGCGGGCCGGGCAACATTCAGTACTTC. The encoded protein is CASSGGGPGNIQYF. The V call is TRBV2, the J call TRBJ2-4; possibly TRBD2 for D (5 bases). Germline CDR1 SNHLY, CDR2 FYNNEI. The CDR3 spans 14 residues. Deletions cut 6 bases from V and 7 bases from J, with 16 bases between.

J is TRBJ2-2 and V is TRBV9; 7 bases agree with TRBD2. Germline assignment: CDR1 SGDLS and CDR2 YYNGEE. The CDR3 contains 16 residues. V shed 1 base and J 5 bases; nucleotides not matched to a gene: 8. DNA for the CDR3: TGTGCCAGCAGCGTAACGGGAGGTCGGAATACCGGGGAGCTGTTTTTT. It codes for CASSVTGGRNTGELFF.

The rearrangement links TRBV6-6 to TRBJ2-3; D is unresolved. Germline V lookup: CDR1 MNHNY, CDR2 SVGAGI (reference sequence). V lost 3 bases and J lost 2, with 6 bases in between. The CDR3 length is 13 residues. CDR3 protein: CASSYIVTDTQYF. In DNA form, the CDR3 reads TGTGCCAGCAGTTATATAGTCACAGATACGCAGTATTTT.

The chain combines TRBV28 with TRBJ1-2, with D possibly TRBD1 on 5 matching bases. Looked up from germline, CDR1 is MDHEN and CDR2 is SYDVKM. Deletions cut 5 bases from V and 4 bases from J, with 14 bases between. The CDR3 length is 14 residues. CDR3 bases: TGTGCCAGCAGTCTGGTTGGGGGGGGCTATGGCTACACCTTC. Its protein product is CASSLVGGGYGYTF.

The chain recombines TRBV9 with TRBJ1-1, with D unresolved. Germline values: CDR1 SGDLS, CDR2 YYNGEE. The V end was cut by 4 bases, the J end by 5 bases, with 18 bases between. This CDR3 has 15 residues. CDR3 bases: TGTGCCAGCAGCCCGTTTGCTTCGGCGGGAACTGAAGCTTTCTTT. Protein sequence: CASSPFASAGTEAFF.

This clone has a handful of counts. The chain links TRBV2 to TRBJ1-3; no definite D call. The CDR3 totals 13 residues. V was trimmed by 7 bases and J by 4 bases, leaving 11 bases between them. The germline V gene has CDR1 SNHLY and CDR2 FYNNEI. CDR3 amino acids: CASNGEAGNTIYF. The DNA of the CDR3 is TGTGCCAGCAACGGTGAGGCAGGAAACACCATATATTTT.

This clone was detected once. The chain carries TRBV19 and TRBJ2-5, with D possibly matching TRBD1 (5 bases). Trimming took 2 bases from V and 1 from J, leaving 8 bases between them. The germline gives CDR1 LNHDA, CDR2 SQIVND (reference sequence). This CDR3 has 14 amino acids. The CDR3 reads CASSISTAQETQYF. Here the CDR3 DNA reads TGTGCCAGTAGTATATCGACAGCCCAAGAGACCCAGTACTTC. Supplemented by reference TRBV19 and TRBJ2-5, the full variable domain reads DGGITQSPKYLFRKEGQNVTLSCEQNLNHDAMYWYRQDPGQGLRLIYYSQIVNDFQKGDIAEGYSVSREKKESFPLTVTSAQKNPTAFYLCASSISTAQETQYFGPGTRLLVL.

The genes are TRBV9 and TRBJ2-2; D not certain. The V gene lost 5 bases and the J gene lost 7 bases, with 15 bases spanning the gap. The CDR3 sequence is 14 residues long. CDR1 and CDR2 (germline): SGDLS, YYNGEE. The CDR3 DNA follows: TGTGCCAGCAGGCGCATGGGTGACAACGGGGAGCTGTTTTTT. Encoded protein: CASRRMGDNGELFF. Full variable domain (remainder filled in from reference TRBV9 and TRBJ2-2): DSGVTQTPKHLITATGQRVTLRCSPRSGDLSVYWYQQSLDQGLQFLIQYYNGEERAKGNILERFSAQQFPDLHSELNLSSLELGDSALYFCASRRMGDNGELFFGEGSRLTVL.

The rearrangement uses TRBV19 and TRBJ2-5; no firm D call. The V end lost 5 bases, the J end lost 2 bases, and 12 bases lay between the germline ends. CDR3 length equals 14 residues. Germline-derived CDR1 and CDR2 are LNHDA and SQIVND (reference sequence). As DNA, the CDR3 is TGTGCCAGTAGTCCTCAACAGAAACAAGAGACCCAGTACTTC. It encodes CASSPQQKQETQYF.

The chain recombines TRBV5-5 with TRBJ2-1; 8 nucleotides match TRBD1. The CDR3 length is 14 residues. V was clipped by 4 bases and J by 8 bases; unmatched bases: 8. Germline V lookup: CDR1 SGHKS, CDR2 YYEKEE (reference sequence). CDR3 amino acids: CASSHGQGWDEQFF. Written as DNA, the CDR3 is TGTGCCAGCAGCCACGGACAGGGTTGGGATGAGCAGTTCTTC.

This chain links TRBV18 with TRBJ1-1; D is perhaps TRBD1 (5 bases). V lost 6 bases, J lost 4 bases, and 18 bases lay in between. CDR3 size: 15 residues. Per germline, CDR1 KGHSH and CDR2 LQKENI. The chain's CDR3 is CASSPRAEVGTEAFF. The CDR3 DNA sequence: TGTGCCAGCTCCCCCAGGGCAGAGGTCGGCACTGAAGCTTTCTTT.

A few counts support this clone. The chain has TRBV10-3 and TRBJ2-7, with D possibly being TRBD2 (5 bases). In germline, CDR1 is ENHRY, CDR2 SYGVKD. This CDR3 region has 14 residues. Between the trimmed V and J ends, which lost 4 bases and 7 bases, there was a span of 17 bases. CDR3 sequence: CAISGQTGWREQYF. DNA for the CDR3: TGTGCCATCAGTGGGCAAACGGGATGGCGGGAGCAGTACTTC.

V gene TRBV4-1 combines with J gene TRBJ2-1, with D maybe TRBD2 (6 bases). CDR1 is MGHRA, CDR2 YSYEKL, per germline. Deletions cut 2 bases from V and 6 bases from J, with 11 bases between. This CDR3 region has 14 residues. In nucleotides, the CDR3 is TGCGCCAGCAGCCAAAGGACTACTTTCAATGAGCAGTTCTTC. Protein sequence: CASSQRTTFNEQFF.

The chain employs TRBV28 and TRBJ2-7; 14 bases are shared with TRBD2. V dropped 4 bases and J dropped 1; count of bases not matched to a gene: 9. Germline CDR1 is MDHEN and CDR2 is SYDVKM. The CDR3 loop spans 18 amino acids. For the CDR3, the DNA is TGTGCCAGCAGTTCCCGGACTAGCGGGAGGTCACGATCCTACGAGCAGTACTTC. Amino acids: CASSSRTSGRSRSYEQYF.

The rearrangement uses TRBV29-1 and TRBJ2-2; tentative D call: TRBD1 (6 bases). Looked up from germline, CDR1 is SQVTM and CDR2 is ANQGSEA. Trimming cost V 6 bases and J 1 base, with 21 bases left between them. There are 17 residues in the CDR3. CDR3 coding DNA: TGCAGCGTCCTCAGCCCCCCCGGGACAAAGAACACCGGGGAGCTGTTTTTT. This codes for CSVLSPPGTKNTGELFF.

This chain uses TRBV27 with TRBJ2-7, with 13 bases identical to TRBD2. This CDR3 has 18 amino acids. Looked up from germline, CDR1 is MNHEY and CDR2 is SMNVEV (reference sequence). The V and J ends lost 5 bases and 5 bases, in that order; junction bases with no gene match: 15. Written as DNA, the CDR3 is TGTGCCAGCAGTCTCAGCCCGGGACTAGCGGGAATCGTCCACGAGCAGTACTTC. Residues: CASSLSPGLAGIVHEQYF.

This sequence joins TRBV30 and TRBJ2-1, with 8 positions matching TRBD2. The germline V gene has CDR1 GTSNPN and CDR2 SVGIG (reference sequence). The CDR3 totals 13 residues. V trimming: 5 bases; J trimming: 7 bases; junction bases outside the gene matches: 7. CDR3 region: CAWDSGIRNEQFF. In DNA form, the CDR3 reads TGTGCCTGGGATAGCGGGATTAGGAATGAGCAGTTCTTC.

This chain joins TRBV28 and TRBJ1-3, with TRBD1 matching 10 bases. J lost 0 bases, V lost 0 bases, and 11 bases had no gene match. The CDR3 spans 20 residues. The germline CDR1 and CDR2 sequences are MDHEN and SYDVKM. CDR3 residues: CASSLWEGDRGLGSGNTIYF. In DNA, the CDR3 is TGTGCCAGCAGTTTATGGGAAGGGGACAGGGGACTAGGCTCTGGAAACACCATATATTTT. Combining the CDR3 with reference TRBV28 and TRBJ1-3 gives the whole variable domain DVKVTQSSRYLVKRTGEKVFLECVQDMDHENMFWYRQDPGLGLRLIYFSYDVKMKEKGDIPEGYSVSREKKERFSLILESASTNQTSMYLCASSLWEGDRGLGSGNTIYFGEGSWLTVV.

V usage is TRBV7-3 and J usage is TRBJ2-5, with 7 nucleotides matching TRBD2. Germline V gene lookup returns CDR1 SGHTA and CDR2 FQGTGA. The CDR3 totals 14 residues. Trimming removed 5 bases from V and 4 bases from J; junction bases left unmatched: 7. The CDR3 loop reads CASSPSLAAETQYF. The CDR3 region has the DNA TGTGCCAGCAGCCCCAGCCTAGCGGCAGAGACCCAGTACTTC.

The CDR3 reads CASSLETSGRAGDTQYF. As DNA, the CDR3 is TGTGCCAGCAGCCTGGAGACTAGCGGGAGGGCCGGAGATACGCAGTATTTT. The chain carries TRBV11-1 and TRBJ2-3; 14 positions match TRBD2. Germline values: CDR1 SGHAT, CDR2 FQDESV (reference sequence). Trimming at V came to 5 bases and at J to 5 bases, leaving 9 bases not matched to a gene. The CDR3 has 17 amino acids.

The chain has TRBV4-3 and TRBJ1-2, with 7 bases aligning to TRBD1. CDR1 is LGHNA, CDR2 YSLEER, per germline. The ends lost 4 bases at V and 4 bases at J; junction bases unmatched: 6. The CDR3 has 14 residues. Written as DNA, the CDR3 is TGCGCCAGCAGCCCCGGACAGGCGATCTATGGCTACACCTTC. It translates to CASSPGQAIYGYTF.

The chain recombines TRBV19 with TRBJ1-1; weak D call: TRBD1 (5 bases). The germline V gene has CDR1 LNHDA and CDR2 SQIVND (reference sequence). CDR3 size: 13 residues. Trimming pared 3 bases from V and 11 bases from J, leaving 16 bases between. Here the CDR3 reads CASSIGAQAGAFF. The CDR3 nucleotides are TGTGCCAGTAGTATTGGGGCACAGGCAGGGGCTTTCTTT.

The chain recombines TRBV6-4 with TRBJ2-1; 11 bases agree with TRBD1. The V gene end was trimmed by 5 bases and the J gene end by 6 bases; junction bases not matched to a gene: 6. This CDR3 is 15 amino acids long. CDR1 is MRHNA and CDR2 is SNTAGT in the germline V gene. CDR3 nucleotides: TGTGCCAGCAGTAAGGACAGGGGGCGGGTCAATGAGCAGTTCTTC. Amino acids: CASSKDRGRVNEQFF.

The chain employs TRBV6-1 and TRBJ2-7; the D is unclear. Germline V gives CDR1 MNHNS, CDR2 SASEGT. This CDR3 contains 13 residues. The CDR3 DNA reads TGTGCAGTTAAGGAGCCTCTCTCCTACGAGCAGTACTTC. It specifies CAVKEPLSYEQYF.

This clone was observed a handful of times. In DNA, the CDR3 is TGTGCCAGCAGCCCCCTGCCACAGGGCCGTCAGCCCCAGCATTTT. Amino acids: CASSPLPQGRQPQHF. The rearrangement links TRBV28 to TRBJ1-5; the D gene is possibly TRBD1 (6 bases). The CDR3 runs to 15 residues. Germline V gene data show CDR1 as MDHEN and CDR2 as SYDVKM. The V end was cut by 6 bases, the J end by 6 bases, with 18 bases between.

This chain connects TRBV5-1 to TRBJ2-7; 7 bases align to TRBD1. The CDR3 has 13 residues. Germline CDR1 is SGHRS and CDR2 is YFSETQ. J gave up 2 bases and V 4 bases, and 3 bases lay outside the gene matches. The CDR3 protein is CASSLQGAYEQYF. CDR3 nucleotides: TGCGCCAGCAGCCTCCAGGGGGCCTACGAGCAGTACTTC.